What follows are 28 T cell receptor beta chains derived from one specimen sequenced in a study of cytomegalovirus exposure and HLA in healthy donors. Method: immunoSEQ multiplex PCR; TCRdb's copy keeps in-frame clones and lacks some. The repertoire consists of tens of thousands of clones, with 90% to 95% occurring once and the leading ten covering approximately 2.1%. Sequenced: PBMCs. The receptors shown here come from a young woman in good health and CMV-seronegative.

The chain recombines TRBV4-1 with TRBJ2-1; the D gene is possibly TRBD1 (5 bases). Trimming took off 1 base at V and 4 bases at J, with 11 bases between the two ends. The CDR3 loop spans 15 amino acids. The germline V gene has CDR1 MGHRA and CDR2 YSYEKL. CDR3 residues: CASSQGLTVYNEQFF. CDR3 nucleotides: TGCGCCAGCAGCCAAGGTCTGACAGTTTACAATGAGCAGTTCTTC.

The chain has TRBV28 and TRBJ1-6; 7 nucleotides agree with TRBD1. The junction had 10 bases not matched to a gene; V was cut back by 7 bases and J by 7 bases. This CDR3 is 15 amino acids long. The germline V gene encodes CDR1 MDHEN and CDR2 SYDVKM. The CDR3 protein is CASIFDREGNSPLHF. The CDR3 region has the DNA TGTGCCAGCATCTTTGACAGGGAAGGCAATTCACCCCTCCACTTT.

The V call is TRBV10-2, the J call TRBJ1-1; D possibly corresponds to TRBD1 (5 bases). Germline V CDR1 and CDR2: WSHSY, SAAADI. The germline V and J ends were trimmed by 2 bases and 1 base, with 5 bases remaining between them. CDR3 length: 13 amino acids. CDR3 in DNA: TGCGCCAGCAGTGAGCAGGGGAACACTGAAGCTTTCTTT. Encoded protein: CASSEQGNTEAFF.

The sample holds one count of this clone. The rearrangement joins TRBV7-9 to TRBJ2-3, with 9 bases identical to TRBD1. Unmatched junction bases numbered 4, after V lost 3 bases and J lost 3 bases. The length of the CDR3 is 15 residues. The germline gives CDR1 SEHNR, CDR2 FQNEAQ (reference sequence). For the CDR3, the DNA is TGTGCCAGCAGCTTCGGACAGGGGTCGACAGATACGCAGTATTTT. Its protein product is CASSFGQGSTDTQYF.

The V call is TRBV5-1, the J call TRBJ2-3; TRBD2 matches at 8 bases. The germline gives CDR1 SGHRS, CDR2 YFSETQ. The length of the CDR3 is 13 residues. The CDR3 here is CATRGGSTDTQYF. In DNA, the CDR3 is TGCGCAACCCGGGGGGGAAGCACAGATACGCAGTATTTT.

The CDR3 nucleotides read TGTGCCAGCAGTTCTCAGAGGGGGCTGTGGGAGACCCAGTACTTC. Translation: CASSSQRGLWETQYF. The chain joins TRBV28 to TRBJ2-5; TRBD1 agrees at 7 bases. The CDR3 consists of 15 residues. Germline V gene data show CDR1 as MDHEN and CDR2 as SYDVKM. Losses at the gene ends were 4 bases for V and 5 bases for J; bases not matched to a gene: 10. Supplemented by reference TRBV28 and TRBJ2-5, the full variable domain reads DVKVTQSSRYLVKRTGEKVFLECVQDMDHENMFWYRQDPGLGLRLIYFSYDVKMKEKGDIPEGYSVSREKKERFSLILESASTNQTSMYLCASSSQRGLWETQYFGPGTRLLVL.

The genes are TRBV5-6 and TRBJ1-2, with D unresolved. V gave up 1 base and J gave up 3 bases, with 10 bases separating them. The CDR3 is made up of 14 amino acids. CDR1 and CDR2 (germline): SGHDT, YYEEEE. CDR3 DNA: TGTGCCAGCAGCTTGCCAGGATTGTACTATGGCTACACCTTC. Its protein is CASSLPGLYYGYTF.

The V call is TRBV29-1, the J call TRBJ2-5; no firm D call. The CDR3 has 13 amino acids. CDR1 is SQVTM, CDR2 ANQGSEA, per germline. Between the trimmed V and J ends, which lost 4 bases and 3 bases, there was a span of 12 bases. CDR3 sequence: CSVGGRLEETQYF. The CDR3 DNA reads TGCAGCGTTGGCGGCAGACTCGAAGAGACCCAGTACTTC.

The chain carries TRBV5-4 and TRBJ1-2; no firm D call. The V and J ends lost 1 base and 8 bases respectively, with 9 bases between them. Germline CDR1 and CDR2: SGHNT and YYREEE (reference sequence). CDR3 length equals 12 residues. The DNA of the CDR3 is TGTGCCAGCAGCTTGAGGGAGGGAGGCTACACCTTC. Translation gives CASSLREGGYTF.

V usage is TRBV28 and J usage is TRBJ2-7, with D possibly being TRBD1 (6 bases). Trimming removed 1 base from V and 2 bases from J, with 15 bases in between. In germline, CDR1 is MDHEN, CDR2 SYDVKM. This CDR3 comprises 16 residues. The CDR3 region has the DNA TGTGCCAGCAGTTTATCCCCTGGACAGAATCCCTACGAGCAGTACTTC. Translated: CASSLSPGQNPYEQYF. Supplemented by reference TRBV28 and TRBJ2-7, the full variable domain reads DVKVTQSSRYLVKRTGEKVFLECVQDMDHENMFWYRQDPGLGLRLIYFSYDVKMKEKGDIPEGYSVSREKKERFSLILESASTNQTSMYLCASSLSPGQNPYEQYFGPGTRLTVT.

The chain uses TRBV7-6 and TRBJ1-3; tentative D call: TRBD1 (5 bases). V lost 0 bases to trimming and J lost 0 bases, with 9 bases between them. The germline V gene has CDR1 SGHVS and CDR2 FNYEAQ. The length of the CDR3 is 16 residues. CDR3 residues: CASSLAAGFSGNTIYF. The CDR3 coding sequence is TGTGCCAGCAGCTTAGCTGCAGGGTTCTCTGGAAACACCATATATTTT.

The chain employs TRBV13 and TRBJ2-1; possible D gene TRBD1, 6 bases. Germline V lookup: CDR1 PRHDT, CDR2 FYEKMQ (reference sequence). V was trimmed by 5 bases and J by 1 base, leaving 12 bases between them. The CDR3 consists of 15 residues. The CDR3 coding sequence is TGTGCCAGCAGCCAACTCAGGGGATCCTACAATGAGCAGTTCTTC. Protein product: CASSQLRGSYNEQFF.

This chain links TRBV2 with TRBJ2-5; weak D call: TRBD1 (5 bases). Germline V gives CDR1 SNHLY, CDR2 FYNNEI. The V and J ends lost 3 bases and 6 bases respectively, with 14 bases between them. The CDR3 has 14 amino acids. The CDR3 DNA sequence: TGTGCCAGCAGTGAGCGGCAGGGTGTGAAGACCCAGTACTTC. Encoded protein: CASSERQGVKTQYF.

The chain has TRBV4-1 and TRBJ2-1; a weak D match, TRBD1 (5 bases). The CDR3 runs to 16 residues. In germline, CDR1 is MGHRA, CDR2 YSYEKL. V lost 0 bases and J 0 bases, leaving 9 bases between the germline ends. Written as DNA, the CDR3 is TGCGCCAGCAGCCAAGATGACAGCAGCTCCTACAATGAGCAGTTCTTC. It encodes CASSQDDSSSYNEQFF.

This clone was seen a few times. The chain is built from TRBV27 and TRBJ1-6; unclear D gene. The V end was cut by 5 bases, the J end by 10 bases, with 9 bases between. The germline CDR1 and CDR2 sequences are MNHEY and SMNVEV (reference sequence). The CDR3 loop spans 12 amino acids. In DNA form, the CDR3 reads TGTGCCAGCAGTGCGAGGGCCTCACCCCTCCACTTT. Amino acids: CASSARASPLHF.

The V gene is TRBV2, the J gene TRBJ2-7; no reliable D call. Looked up from germline, CDR1 is SNHLY and CDR2 is FYNNEI. The CDR3 totals 12 residues. V was trimmed by 4 bases and J by 6 bases, leaving 10 bases between them. In DNA form, the CDR3 reads TGTGCCAGCAGTGTACAAAATACCGAGCAGTACTTC. The encoded protein is CASSVQNTEQYF.

The chain uses TRBV28 and TRBJ2-5; D perhaps matches TRBD2 (5 bases). Trimming removed 8 bases from V and 2 bases from J, with 15 bases in between. The CDR3 sequence is 14 residues long. From germline, CDR1 is MDHEN and CDR2 SYDVKM. This chain's CDR3 is CASAPRTGQETQYF. The CDR3 DNA follows: TGTGCCAGCGCTCCTCGGACGGGACAAGAGACCCAGTACTTC.

The chain recombines TRBV28 with TRBJ1-2; 7 positions agree with TRBD1. Per the germline V gene, CDR1 is MDHEN and CDR2 is SYDVKM. The CDR3 consists of 12 residues. The trim removed 5 bases at V and 5 bases at J, leaving 2 bases unmatched. This chain's CDR3 is CASSGTAYGYTF. In nucleotides, the CDR3 is TGTGCCAGCAGTGGGACAGCATATGGCTACACCTTC.

This clone was detected only a few times. The rearrangement uses TRBV4-1 and TRBJ2-7; TRBD1 matches 7 bases. V trimming: 4 bases; J trimming: 4 bases; junction bases outside the gene matches: 10. Germline values: CDR1 MGHRA, CDR2 YSYEKL. CDR3 length: 15 amino acids. CDR3 in DNA: TGCGCCAGCAGCCGATCCGGGACAGATACTTACGAGCAGTACTTC. Protein product: CASSRSGTDTYEQYF.

With respect to this clone: Distinct nucleotide sequences in the sample also encode this CDR3. V is TRBV6-4 and J is TRBJ2-3, with 10 nucleotides matching TRBD2. V lost 0 bases and J lost 1; bases outside the gene matches: 1. CDR1 MRHNA and CDR2 SNTAGT come from the germline V gene. The CDR3 has 16 amino acids. For the CDR3, the DNA is TGTGCCAGCAGTGACTCCGGGACTAGCGGCACAGATACGCAGTATTTT. Protein: CASSDSGTSGTDTQYF.

The chain is built from TRBV18 and TRBJ2-7, with TRBD2 matching 7 bases. The CDR3 has 15 amino acids. The germline V gene encodes CDR1 KGHSH and CDR2 LQKENI. V trimming: 0 bases; J trimming: 6 bases; junction bases outside the gene matches: 8. Here the CDR3 reads CASSPPTGREGEQYF. The CDR3 coding sequence is TGTGCCAGCTCACCACCGACGGGCAGGGAGGGCGAGCAGTACTTC.

The CDR3 DNA reads TGTGCCAGCAGCTCCCCCAGGATGTTCTATGGCTACACCTTC. Translated, it gives CASSSPRMFYGYTF. This chain uses TRBV11-3 with TRBJ1-2; D is undetermined. The CDR3 has 14 residues. Looked up from germline, CDR1 is SGHNT and CDR2 is YENEEA. V gave up 4 bases and J gave up 4 bases, with 13 bases separating them.

The chain recombines TRBV7-9 with TRBJ1-4, with D uncertain. Germline V CDR1 and CDR2: SEHNR, FQNEAQ (reference sequence). V lost 5 bases and J 7 bases, leaving 14 bases between the germline ends. This CDR3 region has 14 residues. The CDR3 DNA sequence: TGTGCCAGCAGCACCGGACTCTCCGGTGAAAAACTGTTTTTT. This encodes CASSTGLSGEKLFF.

The chain couples TRBV14 to TRBJ2-6; D gene unclear. Germline loops: CDR1 SGHDN, CDR2 FVKESK. Trimming pared 4 bases from V and 4 bases from J, leaving 17 bases between. There are 17 residues in the CDR3. CDR3 nucleotide sequence: TGTGCCAGCAGCCGACTTGCCGACTTATGGGGGGCCAACGTCCTGACTTTC. Its translation: CASSRLADLWGANVLTF.

This chain uses TRBV6-1 with TRBJ2-1; 9 bases are shared with TRBD1. Germline trimming cut 4 bases from V and 6 bases from J; bases unmatched to any gene: 10. CDR1 is MNHNS and CDR2 is SASEGT in the germline V gene. The CDR3 totals 16 residues. CDR3 in amino acids: CASSAQKGQGRNEQFF. The CDR3 DNA is TGTGCCAGCAGTGCCCAGAAGGGACAGGGCCGCAATGAGCAGTTCTTC.

The rearrangement links TRBV5-3 to TRBJ1-5; D remains unclear. TRBV5-3 is designated an ORF whose function remains uncertain. V lost 0 bases and J lost 2, with 9 bases in between. The CDR3 is 15 residues long. The DNA of the CDR3 is TGTGCCAGAAGCTTGGACACCGGGGGCAATCAGCCCCAGCATTTT. It is translated as CARSLDTGGNQPQHF.

The V call is TRBV25-1, the J call TRBJ2-1, with 12 bases aligning to TRBD2. The CDR3 totals 16 residues. Germline-derived CDR1 and CDR2 are MGHDK and SYGVNS. V gave up 6 bases and J gave up 3 bases; unmatched junction bases: 6. CDR3 bases: TGTGCCAGCAGCCGACTAGCGGGGGATTTCTACAATGAGCAGTTCTTC. It specifies CASSRLAGDFYNEQFF.

The rearrangement uses TRBV5-4 and TRBJ2-7; TRBD1 is a possible D gene (5 bases). Trimming stripped 2 bases from V and 5 bases from J, with 14 bases between. The germline CDR1 and CDR2 sequences are SGHNT and YYREEE (reference sequence). The CDR3 is 14 amino acids. CDR3 sequence: CASSFQGIRNEQYF. The CDR3 DNA is TGTGCCAGCAGCTTTCAGGGCATCCGCAACGAGCAGTACTTC.